Listed here are 20 T cell receptor beta chains from one sample, sequenced in a study of vaccination and CD4 T cells after COVID-19. Sequenced with the Oncomine TCR Beta short-read assay was DNA taken from cultured CD4+ T cells. TCRdb ran MiXCR on the PCR reads and lists one entry per CDR3 protein. The data show more than 9,500 distinct CDR3 sequences, with 58% seen just once and under 30% held by the top ten. Sample treatment: 10-day PBMC culture with coronavirus spike peptide pools or control peptides (ViraFEST assay). What these receptors recognize is not known. Sequencing used CD4+ T cells from blood, cultured in vitro. Every receptor here comes from a human donor who had recovered from COVID-19.

Here the CDR3 reads CASSYEGGEAFF. CDR3 sequence (DNA): TGTGCCAGCAGTTACGAAGGCGGCGAAGCTTTCTTT. The V gene is TRBV6-2 or TRBV6-3, the J gene TRBJ1-1; no clear D gene. Trimming took 2 bases from V and 8 from J, leaving 9 bases between them. CDR3 size: 12 residues. Germline V gene lookup returns CDR1 MNHEY and CDR2 SVGEGT.

The rearrangement links TRBV2 to TRBJ2-2; the D is unclear. With 6 bases removed from V and 1 base from J, the gap between germline ends came to 6 bases. This CDR3 contains 13 residues. The germline V gene encodes CDR1 SNHLY and CDR2 FYNNEI. The DNA of the CDR3 is TGTGCCAGCAGCCCTAGGAACACCGGGGAGCTGTTTTTT. As protein: CASSPRNTGELFF.

V is TRBV10-3 and J is TRBJ2-1; D possibly corresponds to TRBD2 (6 bases). The V and J ends lost 6 bases and 12 bases respectively, with 21 bases between them. The CDR3 totals 14 residues. Germline V gene lookup returns CDR1 ENHRY and CDR2 SYGVKD. The CDR3 protein is CAISPTGELIPQFF. In DNA form, the CDR3 reads TGTGCCATCAGCCCAACGGGGGAGCTCATTCCGCAGTTCTTC.

This chain uses TRBV6-4 with TRBJ1-6; TRBD1 is a possible D gene (6 bases). CDR3 length: 13 amino acids. V lost 8 bases and J 10 bases, leaving 15 bases between the germline ends. From germline, CDR1 is MRHNA and CDR2 SNTAGT. CDR3 in DNA: TGTGCCAGCGGAACAGGGCCGGGGTCACCCCTCCACTTT. Amino acids: CASGTGPGSPLHF.

This sequence joins TRBV6-2 or TRBV6-3 and TRBJ2-5; perhaps TRBD2 as D (6 bases). This CDR3 has 16 residues. V was shortened by 6 bases and J by 3 bases, with 20 bases between the two germline ends. Germline loops: CDR1 MNHEY, CDR2 SVGEGT. The CDR3 sequence is CASRQPPGATEETQYF. CDR3 sequence (DNA): TGTGCCAGCAGACAACCCCCGGGAGCAACCGAAGAGACCCAGTACTTC.

This clonotype was seen only once. The chain joins TRBV19 to TRBJ1-2; D gene uncertain. This CDR3 has 13 amino acids. From germline, CDR1 is LNHDA and CDR2 SQIVND (reference sequence). The V end was cut by 1 base, the J end by 2 bases, with 5 bases between. The CDR3 protein is CASSIVGNYGYTF. The CDR3, as DNA: TGTGCCAGTAGTATAGTGGGAAACTATGGCTACACCTTC.

The genes are TRBV10-3 and TRBJ1-4, with no clear D. The CDR3 totals 17 residues. CDR1 and CDR2 (germline): ENHRY, SYGVKD. Between the trimmed V and J ends, which lost 3 bases and 3 bases, there was a span of 17 bases. This CDR3 reads CAISEEDGLQPNEKLFF. CDR3 bases: TGTGCCATCAGTGAAGAGGACGGATTGCAACCTAATGAAAAACTGTTTTTT.

Notes on this clonotype: A read error may account for a junction end that differs from germline. The genes are TRBV5-3 and TRBJ2-2, with D perhaps given as TRBD1 or TRBD2 (5 bases each). TRBV5-3 is an ORF, with its function uncertain. This CDR3 is built from 18 residues. CDR3 sequence: CASSLAIDGTGFTGELFF. In DNA, the CDR3 is TGTGCCAGCAGCTTGGCCATTGATGGGACGGGATTCACCGGGGAGCTGTTTTTT.

V usage is TRBV7-2 and J usage is TRBJ2-2; no firm D call. The ends were cut back, 4 bases at V and 6 bases at J, with 9 bases in the middle. The CDR3 length is 13 residues. Per germline, CDR1 SGHTA and CDR2 FQGNSA. For the CDR3, the DNA is TGTGCCAGCAGCTCTCAGGTTTCCGGGGAGCTGTTTTTT. Its protein is CASSSQVSGELFF.

This chain connects TRBV7-8 to TRBJ1-2; TRBD1 is a possible D gene (5 bases). The CDR3 contains 13 residues. Germline V gene sequence: CDR1 SGHVS, CDR2 FQNEAQ. The V end was cut by 1 base, the J end by 7 bases, with 10 bases between. The CDR3 loop reads CASSLVQGSGYTF. In DNA, the CDR3 is TGTGCCAGCAGCTTAGTCCAGGGAAGTGGCTACACCTTC.

The J gene is TRBJ2-3, the V gene TRBV5-4; maybe TRBD1 (5 bases). V lost 2 bases, J lost 1 base, and 5 bases lay in between. Per germline, CDR1 SGHNT and CDR2 YYREEE (reference sequence). The CDR3 runs 13 residues. DNA of the CDR3: TGTGCCAGCAGCTTACAGGGCACAGATACGCAGTATTTT. Protein: CASSLQGTDTQYF.

The V call is TRBV2, the J call TRBJ1-3; D is undetermined. The CDR3 has 13 amino acids. Germline-derived CDR1 and CDR2 are SNHLY and FYNNEI. Deletions cut 7 bases from V and 0 bases from J, with 7 bases between. CDR3 bases: TGTGCCAGCACCGGGTTCTCTGGAAACACCATATATTTT. It specifies CASTGFSGNTIYF.

This clonotype is large in the sample. The chain uses TRBV6-2 or TRBV6-3 and TRBJ2-2; D is undetermined. The CDR3 length is 14 residues. Per germline, CDR1 MNHEY and CDR2 SVGEGT. V dropped 6 bases and J dropped 1 base, with 9 bases sitting between them. DNA of the CDR3: TGTGCCAGCAGAAACGGACGGAACACCGGGGAGCTGTTTTTT. It yields the protein CASRNGRNTGELFF.

This chain links TRBV21-1 with TRBJ2-2; the table gives TRBD2 as D, unverified against the DNA. TRBV21-1 counts as a pseudogene. The CDR3 length is 16 residues. In DNA, the CDR3 is TGTGCCAGCAGCGTCTTCTCCCAGGCGAACACCGGGGAGCTGTTTTTT. It yields the protein CASSVFSQANTGELFF.

This chain links TRBV4-1 with TRBJ2-2, with D perhaps matching TRBD2 (5 bases). Germline CDR1 MGHRA, CDR2 YSYEKL. Trimming stripped 2 bases from V and 6 bases from J, with 16 bases between. The CDR3 runs to 16 residues. The CDR3 here is CASSQRPLRAAGELFF. The CDR3 nucleotides are TGCGCCAGCAGCCAAAGGCCGCTCCGAGCGGCCGGGGAGCTGTTTTTT.

The chain uses TRBV20-1 and TRBJ1-3; D unresolved. The CDR3 is 15 residues long. Trimming took off 3 bases at V and 4 bases at J, with 16 bases between the two ends. Looked up from germline, CDR1 is DFQATT and CDR2 is SNEGSKA (reference sequence). This chain's CDR3 is CSARGSGRGGNTIYF. DNA of the CDR3: TGCAGTGCTAGGGGCTCGGGCCGTGGAGGAAACACCATATATTTT.

A few counts support this clonotype. This chain links TRBV20-1 with TRBJ2-7; 10 bases fit TRBD2. CDR1 and CDR2 (germline): DFQATT, SNEGSKA (reference sequence). The CDR3 covers 15 residues. Trimming cost V 1 base and J 5 bases; bases outside gene matches: 8. The CDR3 DNA sequence: TGCAGTGCTAGAGTGGCTAGCGGGAGTGTCCACGAGCAGTACTTC. Its translation is CSARVASGSVHEQYF.

The J gene is TRBJ1-4, the V gene TRBV6-1, with D unresolved. Germline-derived CDR1 and CDR2 are MNHNS and SASEGT. There are 10 residues in the CDR3. CDR3 nucleotide sequence: TGTGTATCCGGCGGTGAAAAACTGTTTTTT. Translated, it gives CVSGGEKLFF.

J is TRBJ2-1 and V is TRBV24-1; 7 nucleotides agree with TRBD1. CDR3 size: 15 residues. V was pared by 4 bases and J by 9 bases, with 11 bases of the junction left unmatched. From germline, CDR1 is KGHDR and CDR2 SFDVKD. The CDR3 DNA sequence: TGTGCCACCAGTGACCCGGGACGCCCAGGGGGTGAGCAGTTCTTC. Its protein product is CATSDPGRPGGEQFF.

This chain joins TRBV24-1 and TRBJ2-5; D is unclear. V was cut by 9 bases and J by 7 bases, with 17 bases left in between. The germline V gene has CDR1 KGHDR and CDR2 SFDVKD. There are 13 residues in the CDR3. The CDR3 DNA is TGTGCCACCGCCGAGGCCGGTTTACGGACCCAGTACTTC. It encodes CATAEAGLRTQYF.